This T cell receptor (beta chain) is drawn from a study of T cell responses to AZD1222 COVID-19 vaccine. Study-level findings and limits: Spike-specific TCR breadth and depth grew following two AZD1222 doses.

This clone is a singleton in its sample. What it recognizes is unknown. The CDR3 totals 13 residues. Trimming took off 2 bases at V and 5 bases at J, with 10 bases between the two ends. Germline CDR1 is MNHNY and CDR2 is SVGAGI (reference sequence). TCRdb keeps only in-frame clones here, not all; method: immunoSEQ multiplex PCR. The table has just under 150,000 clones, 88% seen once. This receptor was taken from an adult who received the MenACWY meningococcal vaccine as a control. The rearrangement joins TRBV6-6 to TRBJ2-7; D perhaps matches TRBD2 (6 bases). This specimen consisted of peripheral blood, obtained 28 days after the second dose of the MenACWY control vaccine. The CDR3 spells CASSYGGMNEQYF. The CDR3 nucleotides are TGTGCCAGCAGTTACGGGGGGATGAACGAGCAGTACTTC.